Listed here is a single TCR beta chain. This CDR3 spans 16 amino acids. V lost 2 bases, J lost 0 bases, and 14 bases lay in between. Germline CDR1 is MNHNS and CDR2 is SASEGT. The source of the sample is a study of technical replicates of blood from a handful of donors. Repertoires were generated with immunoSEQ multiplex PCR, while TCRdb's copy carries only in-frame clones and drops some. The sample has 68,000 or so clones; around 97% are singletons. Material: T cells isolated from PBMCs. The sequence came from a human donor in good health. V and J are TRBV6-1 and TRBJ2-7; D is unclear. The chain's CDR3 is CASSESLFTYSYEQYF. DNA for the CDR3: TGTGCCAGCAGTGAATCCCTGTTCACTTACTCCTACGAGCAGTACTTC.